Presented here are 7 T cell receptor beta chains from one specimen sequenced in a study of T cells in Graves' hyperthyroidism and ophthalmopathy. It was RNA transcripts that yielded the amplified TCR beta CDR3 regions. The study used the HTBI primer set for a first-round RT-PCR of the TCR CDR3. TCRdb used MiXCR to reprocess the multiplex PCR reads, holding one entry per CDR3 protein. The sample shows 200,000 to 300,000 distinct CDR3 sequences, around 15% of them seen only once. Sequenced material: blood. The receptors originated from a woman aged 18-29 years with Graves' ophthalmopathy.

At least ten counts were recorded for this clonotype. The chain couples TRBV7-9 to TRBJ2-1, with D possibly TRBD2 on 6 matching bases. The CDR3 is 15 amino acids. The V end was cut by 4 bases, the J end by 0 bases, with 10 bases between. CDR1 and CDR2 (germline): SEHNR, FQNEAQ (reference sequence). The CDR3 loop is CASSYSGGSYNEQFF. CDR3 nucleotide sequence: TGTGCCAGCAGCTACTCCGGGGGCTCCTACAATGAGCAGTTCTTC.

This clonotype was seen at least ten times. V is TRBV3-1 and J is TRBJ2-2; 9 nucleotides agree with TRBD1. J gave up 5 bases and V 6 bases, and 4 bases lay outside the gene matches. Looked up from germline, CDR1 is LGHDT and CDR2 is YNNKEL (reference sequence). The CDR3 extends over 14 amino acids. CDR3 region: CASRLGQGTGELFF. CDR3 DNA: TGTGCCAGCAGATTGGGACAGGGAACCGGGGAGCTGTTTTTT.

In its sample, this clonotype was seen many times. The rearrangement uses TRBV20-1 and TRBJ2-7; 16 bases agree with TRBD2. This CDR3 contains 14 residues. Trimming cost V 6 bases and J 4 bases; bases outside gene matches: 3. CDR1 and CDR2 from the germline V gene are DFQATT and SNEGSKA (reference sequence). CDR3 coding DNA: TGCAGTGCCCGGGGACTAGCGGGAGGGTACGAGCAGTACTTC. Translating gives CSARGLAGGYEQYF.

This clonotype was observed at least ten times. The V call is TRBV20-1, the J call TRBJ2-3; D is undetermined. In germline, CDR1 is DFQATT, CDR2 SNEGSKA (reference sequence). This CDR3 comprises 16 residues. The germline V and J ends were trimmed by 1 base and 1 base, with 15 bases remaining between them. CDR3 loop: CSARGEGYGGTDTQYF. DNA for the CDR3: TGCAGTGCTAGAGGGGAAGGGTATGGGGGCACAGATACGCAGTATTTT.

In its sample, this clonotype was seen a few times. In DNA form, the CDR3 reads TGTGCCAGTAGAAAGTTCGCTGGGGCCAACGTCCTGACTTTC. This gives the protein CASRKFAGANVLTF. This rearrangement joins TRBV19 to TRBJ2-6; no clear D. Trimming shortened V by 6 bases and J by 2 bases, and 8 bases separated the two germline ends. Germline lookup yields CDR1 LNHDA and CDR2 SQIVND (reference sequence). CDR3 length: 14 residues.

This clonotype was counted many times. The V gene is TRBV27, the J gene TRBJ1-4; unclear D gene. Germline V CDR1 and CDR2: MNHEY, SMNVEV (reference sequence). This CDR3 spans 14 amino acids. Trimming took 3 bases from V and 4 from J, leaving 9 bases between them. CDR3 nucleotide sequence: TGTGCCAGCAGTTTGTCACAGATTAATGAAAAACTGTTTTTT. Translated: CASSLSQINEKLFF.

In this sample, this clonotype turned up many times. This rearrangement joins TRBV11-2 to TRBJ1-1, with no clear D. The germline CDR1 and CDR2 sequences are SGHAT and FQNNGV. With 3 bases removed from V and 6 bases from J, the gap between germline ends came to 11 bases. The CDR3 sequence is 13 residues long. In nucleotides, the CDR3 is TGTGCCAGCAGCTTCCACGCGGGCGCTGAAGCTTTCTTT. It translates to CASSFHAGAEAFF. Based on the CDR3 plus reference TRBV11-2 and TRBJ1-1, the full variable domain is EAGVAQSPRYKIIEKRQSVAFWCNPISGHATLYWYQQILGQGPKLLIQFQNNGVVDDSQLPKDRFSAERLKGVDSTLKIQPAKLEDSAVYLCASSFHAGAEAFFGQGTRLTVV.